These T cell receptor beta chains were read from a single sample in a study of control samples from healthy donors and cancer patients. The table came from immunoSEQ multiplex PCR; TCRdb's copy has only in-frame clones and leaves some out. Of approximately 160,000 clones listed, around 94% are singletons. Source material: blood. Every receptor here comes from a young woman in good health. Both conserved end residues are part of each CDR3.

j_gene	v_gene	CDR3aa
TRBJ2-3	TRBV5-6	CASSLKGAAPTDTQYF
TRBJ1-1	TRBV6-6	CASVTGGHENTEAFF
TRBJ2-1	TRBV28	CASSLRGSGYNEQFF
TRBJ1-1	TRBV11-2	CASSLRVGEAFF
TRBJ2-7	TRBV5-4	CASSLRGTANYEQYF
TRBJ1-5	TRBV19	CASSPYRDQPQHF
TRBJ1-5	TRBV7-9	CASSLGANNQPQHF
TRBJ1-5	TRBV20-1	CSADGNQPQHF
TRBJ2-3	TRBV11-2	CASSFLAGGPADTQYF
TRBJ1-3	TRBV5-4	CASSFEGAPGNTIYF
TRBJ2-3	TRBV11-1	CASMGGRGSTDTQYF
TRBJ2-2	TRBV15	CATSRDPTNTGELFF
TRBJ1-5	TRBV2	CASRGTGRQQPQHF
TRBJ1-2	TRBV27	CASSWGSTSYGYTF
TRBJ2-3	TRBV15	CATLGTEKLDTQYF
TRBJ1-4	TRBV19	CASSKDRNNEKLFF
TRBJ2-5	TRBV5-1	CASSLIRGGMAETQYF
TRBJ1-2	TRBV19	CASSPGQGLYGYTF
TRBJ1-6	TRBV10-3	CAISKGEGYNSPLHF
TRBJ1-1	TRBV5-1	CASSLSLGGTEAFF
TRBJ2-1	TRBV10-2	CASITDRATNMDEQFF
TRBJ1-2	TRBV7-2	CASSLVASGGYYGYTF
TRBJ1-2	TRBV12-5	CASGTWIGSSKWDYGYTF
TRBJ2-5	TRBV5-8	CASTDRGQYF
TRBJ2-7	TRBV9	CASSVDQGAGEQYF
TRBJ1-4	TRBV7-9	CASRGEGEKLFF
TRBJ2-1	TRBV20-1	CSVQYNEQFF
TRBJ2-1	TRBV11-1	CASSLVRGLSYNEQFF
TRBJ1-1	TRBV9	CASSDSGITEAFF
TRBJ2-7	TRBV27	CASGWARDRPYEQYF
TRBJ2-7	TRBV5-1	CASSFSGVSYEQYF
TRBJ2-6	TRBV7-2	CASSFRPGANVLTF
TRBJ1-3	TRBV5-1	CASSLEGVGNTIYF
TRBJ2-7	TRBV5-4	CASSLSGNEQYF
TRBJ2-4	TRBV18	CASSPGLDSNIQYF
TRBJ1-2	TRBV10-2	CASGLGLNYGYTF
TRBJ1-2	TRBV30	CAWSTRAASDGYTF
TRBJ2-7	TRBV3-1/TRBV3-2	CASSPSGNTEQYF
TRBJ2-5	TRBV2	CASSQDRGNRETQYF
TRBJ1-2	TRBV2	CASIERARGYTF
TRBJ2-7	TRBV19	CASSLRVVGYEQYF
TRBJ2-2	TRBV4-3	CASSQEFATGELFF
TRBJ1-2	TRBV5-4	CASSSGRGDGYTF
TRBJ2-3	TRBV11-1	CASSPREFGTDTQYF
TRBJ2-5	TRBV6-5	CASRQGARETQYF